This T cell receptor (beta chain) is drawn from a study of STAT3 mutations in large granular lymphocyte leukemia (dated by TCRdb to about 2019). About the investigation overall: Canonical activating STAT3 mutations were detected in roughly half of the longitudinally sequenced T-LGLL patients. As controls within the study, a couple of patients with natural killer LGL leukemia were also sequenced longitudinally. For each patient, sequencing was performed at an average of around 4 time points, with a range of 2 to 8 samplings. From an initial cohort of 207 LGL patients, roughly 17 representative T-LGLL cases were selected for longitudinal TCRbeta and STAT3 sequencing. Serial deep sequencing of TCRbeta CDR3 and STAT3 was performed in patients with T-cell large granular lymphocyte leukemia to reconstruct clonal hierarchy and dynamics. Over half of the T-LGLL patients were given one or more immunosuppressive therapy regimens, and approximately 41% of the treated patients had a hematologic response.

Comments on this clone: Its antigen is still unknown. No base-level quality is on record; no much larger clone is a single base apart.

The same DNA, extracted from blood mononuclear cells, served for both TCR sequencing and STAT3 sequencing. The trim is 6 bases for V and 0 bases for J, with a gap of 3 bases between the germline ends. Reading from cysteine to phenylalanine, the CDR3 counts 11 amino acids. The kept DNA is CDR3 alone, 33 bases in frame from the first base. Based on the germline V gene (reference sequence), the CDR1 and CDR2 sequences are DFQATT and SNEGSKA. An Illumina MiSeq was used to sequence the TCRbeta libraries, yielding an average of about 41,000 productive templates per sample. Using multiplex PCR amplification, the immunoSEQ assay generated the TCRbeta CDR3 libraries. Turning to the authors' computational methods: Following a previously defined approach, repertoire diversity was calculated, and values close to 0 point to extremely monoclonal samples. TCRdb provides this immuneACCESS table in a form limited to in-frame rearrangements. Some clones are lacking; in checked studies, under half of them reflect an unresolved V gene, and why the rest are absent is not known. V and J calls and clone size are those listed in that table; D and trimming were worked out from the DNA. The sample profile shows roughly 35,000 clones; around nine tenths of them were found once. 0.4% to 0.5% of the sample rests with the top ten.

The investigation overall reported the following: At least one immunodominant TCRbeta clonotype was identified in every T-LGLL patient, and multiple immunodominant subclonotypes were identified in about half of the T-LGLL patients. The linking of therapy response to changes in TCR clonal burden was complicated by variable intervals between samplings and differing treatment regimens. TCR clonotype switching after therapy was seen in about 30% of the 18 patients, with all newly emerging clones being STAT3 wild type. The burden of the dominant TCR clone was higher than the STAT3 mutant burden in several patients, which suggests that the STAT3 mutation arose secondarily inside a clone that had already expanded. Because no samples were available when a clone first appeared, clonal expansion was inferred from samplings taken at other points. Persisting codominant clonotypes in some patients meant a small but highly pathogenic clone may have been missed.

Sequences were obtained from PBMCs. This clonotype originated in a human donor with T large granular lymphocyte leukemia. Some clones in this sample may be carry-over from other donors' samples. This chain is built from TRBV20-1 and TRBJ2-1; the D segment cannot be called with confidence. CDR3 sequence: CSAHSYNEQFF. The sequence in DNA is TGCAGTGCGCACTCCTACAATGAGCAGTTCTTC.